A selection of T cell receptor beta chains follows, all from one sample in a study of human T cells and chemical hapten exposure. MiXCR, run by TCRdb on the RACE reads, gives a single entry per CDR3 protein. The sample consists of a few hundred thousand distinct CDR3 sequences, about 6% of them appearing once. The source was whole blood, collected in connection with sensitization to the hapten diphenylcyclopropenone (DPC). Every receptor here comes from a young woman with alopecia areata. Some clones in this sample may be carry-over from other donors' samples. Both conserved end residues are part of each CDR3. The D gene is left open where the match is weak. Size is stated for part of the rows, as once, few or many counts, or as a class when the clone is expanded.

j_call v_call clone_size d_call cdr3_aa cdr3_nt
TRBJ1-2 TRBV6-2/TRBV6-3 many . CASSYRDNYGYTF TGTGCCAGCAGTTACCGGGACAACTATGGCTACACCTTC
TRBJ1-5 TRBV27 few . CASSPQSLRENQPQHF TGTGCCAGCAGTCCACAGAGTCTTAGGGAGAACCAGCCCCAGCATTTT
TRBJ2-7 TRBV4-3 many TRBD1 CASSRDRYLDGVEQYF TGCGCCAGCAGTAGGGACAGATATCTCGATGGGGTCGAGCAGTACTTC
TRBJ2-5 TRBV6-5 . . CASCRAVGETQYF TGTGCCAGCTGCCGGGCAGTTGGGGAGACCCAGTACTTC
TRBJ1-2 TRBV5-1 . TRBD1 CASSSGQGTFDYGYTF TGCGCCAGCAGCTCTGGACAGGGGACCTTTGACTATGGCTACACCTTC
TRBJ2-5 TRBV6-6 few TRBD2 CASSWRGAEETQYF TGTGCCAGCAGTTGGCGGGGGGCGGAAGAGACCCAGTACTTC
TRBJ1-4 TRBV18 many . CASSPSLGEKLFF TGTGCCAGCTCACCCTCCTTGGGGGAAAAACTGTTTTTT
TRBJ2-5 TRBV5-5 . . CASSVDGGRETQYF TGTGCCAGCAGCGTCGATGGTGGGCGAGAGACCCAGTACTTC
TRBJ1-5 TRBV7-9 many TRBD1 CASSSHGAGGVQPQHF TGTGCCAGCAGCTCGCATGGGGCAGGGGGCGTACAGCCCCAGCATTTT
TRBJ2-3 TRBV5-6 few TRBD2 CASSFLAGGPVDTDTQYF TGTGCCAGCAGCTTTCTAGCGGGGGGGCCTGTTGACACAGATACGCAGTATTTT
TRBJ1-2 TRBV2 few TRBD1 CASWERDRGNYGYTF TGTGCCAGCTGGGAGAGGGACAGGGGTAACTATGGCTACACCTTC
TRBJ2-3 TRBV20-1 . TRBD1 CSAKFPQGSRRTDAQYF TGCAGTGCTAAATTCCCACAGGGGAGTAGACGGACAGATGCGCAGTATTTT
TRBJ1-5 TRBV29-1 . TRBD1 CSVATGASNQPQHF TGCAGCGTTGCGACAGGGGCATCCAATCAGCCCCAGCATTTT
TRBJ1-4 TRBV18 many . CASSPLAGTNEKLFF TGTGCCAGCTCACCACTCGCAGGAACTAATGAAAAACTGTTTTTT
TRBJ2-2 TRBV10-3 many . CASRDDTGELFF TGTGCCAGTCGGGACGACACCGGGGAGCTGTTTTTT
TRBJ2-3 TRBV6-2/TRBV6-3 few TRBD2 CASSRPSGATKDTQYF TGTGCCAGCAGTCGTCCTAGCGGGGCCACCAAAGATACGCAGTATTTT
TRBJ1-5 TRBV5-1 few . CASSLEPSVSNQPQHF TGCGCCAGCAGCTTGGAACCATCGGTGAGCAATCAGCCCCAGCATTTT
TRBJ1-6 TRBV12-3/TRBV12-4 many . CASSSPDGLSYNSPLHF TGTGCCAGCAGTTCACCCGACGGCCTCTCCTATAATTCACCCCTCCACTTT
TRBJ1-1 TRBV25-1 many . CASIHLTPLRGTEAFF TGTGCCAGCATCCACTTAACACCACTTCGAGGCACTGAAGCTTTCTTT
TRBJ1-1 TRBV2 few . CASSDRGGSGTEAFF TGTGCCAGCAGTGATAGGGGGGGCTCCGGCACTGAAGCTTTCTTT
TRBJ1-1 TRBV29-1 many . CSVDRGLRAFF TGCAGCGTTGATCGGGGGCTTAGGGCTTTCTTT
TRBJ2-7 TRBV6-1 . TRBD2 CASKDSGGSEQYF TGTGCCAGCAAAGATAGCGGGGGCAGTGAGCAGTACTTC
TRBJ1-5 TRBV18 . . CASSPVGIPQPQHF TGTGCCAGCTCACCAGTCGGAATCCCTCAGCCCCAGCATTTT
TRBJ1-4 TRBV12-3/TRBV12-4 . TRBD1 CASSLAGGREKLFF TGTGCCAGCAGTTTAGCAGGGGGCCGGGAAAAACTGTTTTTT
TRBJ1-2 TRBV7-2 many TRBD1 CASSLRTGTNNYGYTF TGTGCCAGCAGCTTACGGACAGGGACGAATAACTATGGCTACACCTTC